The source of this TCR beta chain is a study of T cells after yellow fever vaccination. This clonotype was observed a handful of times. A single record per CDR3 protein comes from TCRdb applying MiXCR to the 5' RACE reads. This table holds under 700,000 distinct CDR3 sequences, 17% found once. This TCR came from a man aged 18 to 30 who received the YFV17D yellow fever vaccine. Sequenced material: PBMCs, taken about 5 days after the first yellow fever vaccination.

CDR3 bases: TGTGCCAGCAGTTACTCCAGAACACAAGAGACCCAGTACTTC. This gives the protein CASSYSRTQETQYF. The genes are TRBV6-5 and TRBJ2-5; D is unclear. Germline assignment: CDR1 MNHEY and CDR2 SVGAGI. Trimming shortened V by 0 bases and J by 2 bases, and 7 bases separated the two germline ends. The CDR3 extends over 14 amino acids.